These 27 T cell receptor beta chains originate from one sample sequenced in a study of blood T cell repertoires in COVID-19. The protocol was immunoSEQ multiplex PCR, while the TCRdb copy is restricted to in-frame clones and leaves out a portion. The table has 80,000 to 100,000 clones, around 75% seen once. Sequenced material: peripheral blood. The receptors originated from an older man with acute or convalescent COVID-19.

The chain links TRBV29-1 to TRBJ2-1; D remains ambiguous. In germline, CDR1 is SQVTM, CDR2 ANQGSEA. Trimming took off 4 bases at V and 0 bases at J, with 13 bases between the two ends. This CDR3 comprises 15 residues. The CDR3 region has the DNA TGCAGCGTTGCCGGAACTACCAGCTCCTACAATGAGCAGTTCTTC. This gives the protein CSVAGTTSSYNEQFF.

This clone was recorded once. The rearrangement links TRBV24-1 to TRBJ2-5; 7 bases match TRBD1. Germline values: CDR1 KGHDR, CDR2 SFDVKD. The CDR3 contains 16 residues. J was trimmed by 1 base and V by 1 base; bases with no gene match: 5. The CDR3 DNA is TGTGCCACCAGTGATTTTAACCGGGACAGCCAAGAGACCCAGTACTTC. It codes for CATSDFNRDSQETQYF.

The sample holds a few counts of this clone. The chain recombines TRBV3-1 (or the pseudogene TRBV3-2) with TRBJ2-1; the D gene is possibly TRBD2 (6 bases). The germline V and J ends were trimmed by 0 bases and 6 bases, with 15 bases remaining between them. Germline assignment: CDR1 LGHDT and CDR2 YNNKEL (reference sequence). This CDR3 contains 16 residues. The CDR3 DNA sequence: TGTGCCAGCAGCCAAGATCAGGGAGGCTCTAGCAATGAGCAGTTCTTC. It codes for CASSQDQGGSSNEQFF.

The chain has TRBV5-1 and TRBJ1-4, with a weak D call TRBD1 (5 bases). V lost 2 bases and J 4 bases, leaving 12 bases between the germline ends. This CDR3 comprises 15 residues. The V gene's germline CDR1 is SGHRS and CDR2 YFSETQ. This CDR3 is CASSLRGGGNEKLFF. CDR3 DNA: TGCGCCAGCAGCTTAAGGGGAGGTGGTAATGAAAAACTGTTTTTT.

This clone was seen a few times. The chain joins TRBV28 to TRBJ2-7; 10 bases line up with TRBD2. Germline CDR1 MDHEN, CDR2 SYDVKM. The V segment lost 2 bases and the J segment 5 bases; nucleotides outside the gene matches: 9. The CDR3 length is 16 residues. CDR3 nucleotides: TGTGCCAGCAGTTTAGGGGCTAGCGGGAGAGCACACGAGCAGTACTTC. Translation: CASSLGASGRAHEQYF.

This clone was recorded a few times. The chain carries TRBV24-1 and TRBJ2-1; 7 nucleotides match TRBD2. Germline V gene data show CDR1 as KGHDR and CDR2 as SFDVKD. J was trimmed by 2 bases and V by 8 bases; bases with no gene match: 17. The CDR3 runs 18 residues. CDR3: CATMAVASGEGAYNEQFF. CDR3 bases: TGTGCCACCATGGCGGTTGCGAGCGGGGAGGGCGCCTACAATGAGCAGTTCTTC.

The chain links TRBV28 to TRBJ1-2; 9 bases map to TRBD1. Germline V gives CDR1 MDHEN, CDR2 SYDVKM. The CDR3 totals 15 residues. With 5 bases clipped from V and 8 bases from J, the junction kept 12 bases outside the gene matches. CDR3 residues: CASSPPGQGLKGYTF. CDR3 sequence (DNA): TGTGCCAGCAGTCCCCCGGGACAGGGATTAAAGGGCTACACCTTC.

The chain is built from TRBV6-5 and TRBJ2-1, with TRBD2 as a possible D gene (6 bases). Germline CDR1 is MNHEY and CDR2 is SVGAGI. The CDR3 consists of 16 residues. V shed 0 bases and J shed 2 bases, with 11 bases lying between them. CDR3 sequence: CASSYSSGVPYNEQFF. CDR3 nucleotide sequence: TGTGCCAGCAGTTACTCTTCGGGGGTGCCCTACAATGAGCAGTTCTTC.

The rearrangement links TRBV9 to TRBJ2-3; D is unclear. The CDR3 covers 14 residues. Germline V gene lookup returns CDR1 SGDLS and CDR2 YYNGEE. V lost 0 bases to trimming and J lost 5 bases, with 10 bases between them. For the CDR3, the DNA is TGTGCCAGCAGCGTAGTTTCCAGGCAAGATACGCAGTATTTT. Translated, it gives CASSVVSRQDTQYF.

This chain connects TRBV18 to TRBJ1-1, with D unresolved. V lost 3 bases, J lost 5 bases, and 10 bases lay in between. This CDR3 is built from 13 residues. Germline CDR1 is KGHSH and CDR2 is LQKENI. The CDR3 protein is CASSPKSETEAFF. DNA of the CDR3: TGTGCCAGCTCACCGAAGTCGGAGACTGAAGCTTTCTTT.

V gene TRBV6-5 combines with J gene TRBJ1-2, with 9 bases matching TRBD1. There are 15 residues in the CDR3. Germline V CDR1 and CDR2: MNHEY, SVGAGI. The trim removed 5 bases at V and 2 bases at J, leaving 6 bases unmatched. In nucleotides, the CDR3 is TGTGCCAGCAGTACAGGGGGCGGACTGAACTATGGCTACACCTTC. Translated, it gives CASSTGGGLNYGYTF.

This clone was observed once. The gene calls are TRBV7-2 and TRBJ2-7; 7 bases line up with TRBD2. Germline V gene lookup returns CDR1 SGHTA and CDR2 FQGNSA. CDR3 size: 14 residues. V lost 2 bases, J lost 1 base, and 2 bases stayed unmatched. The CDR3 sequence: CASSLQRGSYEQYF. In DNA, the CDR3 is TGTGCCAGCAGCTTACAGCGGGGTTCCTACGAGCAGTACTTC.

V gene TRBV2 combines with J gene TRBJ1-4, with TRBD1 matching 9 bases. CDR1 is SNHLY, CDR2 FYNNEI, per germline. CDR3 length: 13 amino acids. V lost 9 bases and J lost 8; bases outside the gene matches: 7. CDR3 amino acids: CASTGTGREKLFF. The CDR3 nucleotides read TGTGCCAGTACCGGGACAGGGAGAGAAAAACTGTTTTTT.

This chain uses TRBV30 with TRBJ1-2; D uncertain. The germline V and J ends were trimmed by 2 bases and 8 bases, with 12 bases remaining between them. The germline CDR1 and CDR2 sequences are GTSNPN and SVGIG (reference sequence). This CDR3 is 12 amino acids long. CDR3 amino acids: CAWSSGGGGYTF. CDR3 in DNA: TGTGCCTGGAGTAGTGGAGGTGGGGGCTACACCTTC.

The rearrangement joins TRBV19 to TRBJ1-2; 7 positions agree with TRBD1. V was clipped by 7 bases and J by 8 bases; unmatched bases: 13. This CDR3 region has 14 residues. Germline assignment: CDR1 LNHDA and CDR2 SQIVND (reference sequence). The CDR3 is CASTQSRDSPGYTF. The CDR3 bases are TGTGCCAGTACCCAATCCCGGGACAGCCCCGGCTACACCTTC.

V is TRBV6-1 and J is TRBJ2-1; perhaps TRBD2 as D (5 bases). The CDR3 sequence is 14 residues long. Trimming removed 2 bases at V and 4 bases at J, with 9 bases between. Germline V CDR1 and CDR2: MNHNS, SASEGT. CDR3 sequence (DNA): TGTGCCAGCAGTGAAAGAGGGCCATACAATGAGCAGTTCTTC. The encoded protein is CASSERGPYNEQFF.

Only one count was recorded for this clone. Here the CDR3 DNA reads TGTGCCATCAGACCAATAGCGGGAGTGTACAATGAGCAGTTCTTC. Translating it yields CAIRPIAGVYNEQFF. This chain links TRBV10-3 with TRBJ2-1; 9 bases are shared with TRBD2. The CDR3 is 15 residues long. Looked up from germline, CDR1 is ENHRY and CDR2 is SYGVKD. Germline trimming cut 6 bases from V and 4 bases from J; bases unmatched to any gene: 7.

J is TRBJ2-3 and V is TRBV2; perhaps TRBD2 as D (5 bases). CDR3 size: 15 residues. Germline values: CDR1 SNHLY, CDR2 FYNNEI. Trimming took off 4 bases at V and 4 bases at J, with 15 bases between the two ends. As DNA, the CDR3 is TGTGCCAGCAGTGTGGACTCCGGTGAGGCAGATACGCAGTATTTT. It codes for CASSVDSGEADTQYF.

This chain connects TRBV7-3 to TRBJ1-2; 8 nucleotides align to TRBD1. The CDR3 has 14 amino acids. CDR1 and CDR2 from the germline V gene are SGHTA and FQGTGA. Losses at the gene ends were 6 bases for V and 9 bases for J; bases not matched to a gene: 12. The CDR3 DNA follows: TGTGCCAGCAGTCGTCGACAGGGGACTTTAAGCTACACCTTC. Amino acid sequence: CASSRRQGTLSYTF.

The chain employs TRBV2 and TRBJ2-5, with 8 positions matching TRBD2. V was pared by 5 bases and J by 5 bases, with 16 bases of the junction left unmatched. This CDR3 has 17 residues. CDR1 is SNHLY, CDR2 FYNNEI, per germline. The CDR3 loop reads CASSSTGLGGRTETQYF. CDR3 DNA sequence: TGTGCCAGCAGTTCCACAGGGTTGGGCGGGAGGACGGAGACCCAGTACTTC.

The gene calls are TRBV7-9 and TRBJ2-7; 7 positions match TRBD2. Losses at the gene ends were 0 bases for V and 2 bases for J; bases not matched to a gene: 4. In germline, CDR1 is SEHNR, CDR2 FQNEAQ (reference sequence). The CDR3 runs 15 residues. The CDR3 DNA is TGTGCCAGCAGCTTAGCGTCCGGACTAGCCTACGAGCAGTACTTC. Amino acid sequence: CASSLASGLAYEQYF.

The chain joins TRBV18 to TRBJ2-1; 9 nucleotides agree with TRBD2. J was trimmed by 5 bases and V by 3 bases; bases with no gene match: 8. CDR3 size: 16 residues. CDR1 KGHSH and CDR2 LQKENI come from the germline V gene. The CDR3 DNA reads TGTGCCAGCTCACCTCCCCGGACTAGCGTCAACAATGAGCAGTTCTTC. Amino acids: CASSPPRTSVNNEQFF.

The rearrangement links TRBV6-1 to TRBJ1-1, with D perhaps matching TRBD1 (6 bases). Germline values: CDR1 MNHNS, CDR2 SASEGT. This CDR3 is 14 amino acids long. The V and J ends lost 3 bases and 1 base respectively, with 9 bases between them. The CDR3 coding sequence is TGTGCCAGCAGTGAGGGCAGGGGGAACACTGAAGCTTTCTTT. Encoded protein: CASSEGRGNTEAFF.

This clone has only one observation. The chain links TRBV3-1 (or the pseudogene TRBV3-2) to TRBJ2-7; 12 bases agree with TRBD2. After removal of 1 base from V and 6 bases from J, the junction contained 10 bases not matched to a gene. The CDR3 runs 17 residues. The V gene's germline CDR1 is LGHDT and CDR2 YNNKEL (reference sequence). The CDR3 sequence is CASSQVSLTSGGPEQYF. The CDR3 nucleotides are TGTGCCAGCAGCCAAGTTTCTTTGACTAGCGGGGGTCCCGAGCAGTACTTC.

This clone was recorded a few times. V and J are TRBV18 and TRBJ2-5; TRBD1 matches at 7 bases. V gave up 4 bases and J gave up 2 bases; unmatched junction bases: 7. The CDR3 has 15 residues. Looked up from germline, CDR1 is KGHSH and CDR2 is LQKENI. The CDR3 loop is CASSQSDRKQETQYF. The CDR3 nucleotides read TGTGCCAGCTCACAGTCGGACAGGAAACAAGAGACCCAGTACTTC. The whole variable domain, remainder taken from reference TRBV18 and TRBJ2-5, is NAGVMQNPRHLVRRRGQEARLRCSPMKGHSHVYWYRQLPEEGLKFMVYLQKENIIDESGMPKERFSAEFPKEGPSILRIQQVVRGDSAAYFCASSQSDRKQETQYFGPGTRLLVL.

The rearrangement uses TRBV24-1 and TRBJ2-7, with 7 bases identical to TRBD1. Germline values: CDR1 KGHDR, CDR2 SFDVKD. This CDR3 comprises 17 residues. Losses at the gene ends were 4 bases for V and 4 bases for J; bases not matched to a gene: 15. CDR3 region: CATSESVPRQGTYEQYF. In DNA form, the CDR3 reads TGTGCCACCAGTGAATCTGTCCCGAGACAGGGCACGTACGAGCAGTACTTC.

CDR3 protein: CASSYIRETQYF. The CDR3 coding sequence is TGTGCCAGCAGCTATATCAGAGAGACCCAGTACTTC. The rearrangement joins TRBV7-9 to TRBJ2-5; D is undetermined. V gave up 4 bases and J gave up 4 bases, with 7 bases separating them. The CDR3 is 12 amino acids. Germline loops: CDR1 SEHNR, CDR2 FQNEAQ (reference sequence).